This is a list of T cell receptor beta chains from one sample in a study of shared clonotypes between healthy human individuals. Assay used: immunoSEQ multiplex PCR; TCRdb lists only in-frame clones, some missing. The table shows around 690,000 clones, with about 90% occurring only once. The specimen was memory CD8+ T cells from PBMCs. These receptors originate from a man younger than 30 in good health. Some clones in this sample may be carry-over from other donors' samples. Both conserved end residues are part of each CDR3. A D gene is named only where the DNA matches it firmly. Clone size is shown for a subset of rows, as once, few, many or a class of expanded clone.

clone size: NA; D gene: NA; J gene: TRBJ2-1; V gene: TRBV27; CDR3 protein: CASRTGTEAPYNEQFF; CDR3 DNA: TGTGCCAGCAGAACAGGGACGGAGGCACCCTACAATGAGCAGTTCTTC
clone size: once; D gene: NA; J gene: TRBJ2-7; V gene: TRBV2; CDR3 protein: CASSEPRRSYEQYF; CDR3 DNA: TGTGCCAGCAGTGAACCTCGACGCTCCTACGAGCAGTACTTC
clone size: NA; D gene: NA; J gene: TRBJ1-2; V gene: TRBV30; CDR3 protein: CAWSLGDYGYTF; CDR3 DNA: TGTGCCTGGAGTCTTGGTGACTATGGCTACACCTTC
clone size: NA; D gene: NA; J gene: TRBJ2-2; V gene: TRBV7-2; CDR3 protein: CASSLGWNTGELFF; CDR3 DNA: TGTGCCAGCAGCTTAGGGTGGAACACCGGGGAGCTGTTTTTT
clone size: NA; D gene: TRBD2; J gene: TRBJ2-1; V gene: TRBV2; CDR3 protein: CASSEGGRASGRINNEQFF; CDR3 DNA: TGTGCCAGCAGTGAAGGGGGCCGGGCTAGCGGGAGAATAAACAATGAGCAGTTCTTC
clone size: NA; D gene: NA; J gene: TRBJ2-1; V gene: TRBV28; CDR3 protein: CASRRGLLYNEQFF; CDR3 DNA: TGTGCCAGCAGGCGGGGACTTCTCTACAATGAGCAGTTCTTC
clone size: once; D gene: NA; J gene: TRBJ2-7; V gene: TRBV5-5; CDR3 protein: CASRLSGSYEQYF; CDR3 DNA: TGTGCCAGCCGCCTAAGCGGCTCCTACGAGCAGTACTTC
clone size: NA; D gene: NA; J gene: TRBJ1-1; V gene: TRBV6-5; CDR3 protein: CASKNPQDGAEAFF; CDR3 DNA: TGTGCCAGCAAGAATCCTCAGGACGGGGCAGAAGCTTTCTTT
clone size: NA; D gene: TRBD1; J gene: TRBJ1-3; V gene: TRBV4-3; CDR3 protein: CASSPGLGTGVNTIYF; CDR3 DNA: TGCGCCAGCAGCCCGGGCTTGGGGACAGGGGTCAACACCATATATTTT
clone size: NA; D gene: NA; J gene: TRBJ2-7; V gene: TRBV7-9; CDR3 protein: CASSASSGPLSYEQYF; CDR3 DNA: TGTGCCAGCAGCGCTTCCAGTGGGCCCCTCTCCTACGAGCAGTACTTC
clone size: NA; D gene: NA; J gene: TRBJ2-7; V gene: TRBV11-2; CDR3 protein: CASSLAVFEQYF; CDR3 DNA: TGTGCCAGCAGCTTAGCGGTGTTCGAGCAGTACTTC
clone size: NA; D gene: TRBD1; J gene: TRBJ1-1; V gene: TRBV11-2; CDR3 protein: CASSLVMGQLNTEAFF; CDR3 DNA: TGTGCCAGCAGCTTGGTTATGGGACAGCTGAACACTGAAGCTTTCTTT
clone size: NA; D gene: NA; J gene: TRBJ2-2; V gene: TRBV19; CDR3 protein: CASSITRRNTGELFF; CDR3 DNA: TGTGCCAGTAGTATCACCAGGCGAAACACCGGGGAGCTGTTTTTT
clone size: NA; D gene: NA; J gene: TRBJ2-1; V gene: TRBV6-1; CDR3 protein: CASSEGTTRYNEQFF; CDR3 DNA: TGTGCCAGCAGTGAAGGGACTACCCGCTACAATGAGCAGTTCTTC
clone size: NA; D gene: TRBD1; J gene: TRBJ1-2; V gene: TRBV13; CDR3 protein: CASSLGDRLAEGGYTF; CDR3 DNA: TGTGCCAGCAGCTTAGGGGACAGGCTTGCCGAGGGTGGCTACACCTTC
clone size: NA; D gene: TRBD1; J gene: TRBJ2-1; V gene: TRBV18; CDR3 protein: CASSPLDRVYNEQFF; CDR3 DNA: TGTGCCAGCTCACCCCTGGACAGGGTCTACAATGAGCAGTTCTTC
clone size: NA; D gene: NA; J gene: TRBJ2-3; V gene: TRBV5-1; CDR3 protein: CASSLETEKNTDTQYF; CDR3 DNA: TGCGCCAGCAGCTTGGAGACAGAGAAAAACACAGATACGCAGTATTTT
clone size: NA; D gene: TRBD1; J gene: TRBJ2-5; V gene: TRBV7-9; CDR3 protein: CASSIRDRGQETQYF; CDR3 DNA: TGTGCCAGCAGCATCCGGGACAGGGGGCAAGAGACCCAGTACTTC
clone size: NA; D gene: NA; J gene: TRBJ2-7; V gene: TRBV27; CDR3 protein: CASSFSGRLTYEQYF; CDR3 DNA: TGTGCCAGCAGTTTCTCGGGACGACTCACCTACGAGCAGTACTTC
clone size: NA; D gene: NA; J gene: TRBJ2-2; V gene: TRBV12-5; CDR3 protein: CASGATENTGELFF; CDR3 DNA: TGTGCTAGTGGCGCGACCGAGAACACCGGGGAGCTGTTTTTT
clone size: NA; D gene: NA; J gene: TRBJ2-1; V gene: TRBV2; CDR3 protein: CASRDFSYNEQFF; CDR3 DNA: TGTGCCAGCAGGGACTTCTCCTACAATGAGCAGTTCTTC
clone size: NA; D gene: TRBD1; J gene: TRBJ2-1; V gene: TRBV12-5; CDR3 protein: CASALGGTEQFF; CDR3 DNA: TGTGCTAGTGCCCTAGGGGGCACTGAGCAGTTCTTC
clone size: few; D gene: NA; J gene: TRBJ1-1; V gene: TRBV7-6; CDR3 protein: CASSGMNTEAFF; CDR3 DNA: TGTGCCAGCAGCGGAATGAACACTGAAGCTTTCTTT
clone size: once; D gene: NA; J gene: TRBJ2-2; V gene: TRBV7-2; CDR3 protein: CASSLVVWGGNTGELFF; CDR3 DNA: TGTGCCAGCAGCTTAGTCGTCTGGGGCGGGAACACCGGGGAGCTGTTTTTT
clone size: once; D gene: NA; J gene: TRBJ1-5; V gene: TRBV7-9; CDR3 protein: CASSFGGNNQPQHF; CDR3 DNA: TGTGCCAGCAGCTTTGGGGGGAACAATCAGCCCCAGCATTTT
clone size: NA; D gene: TRBD2; J gene: TRBJ2-7; V gene: TRBV6-5; CDR3 protein: CASSYGAGATYEQYF; CDR3 DNA: TGTGCCAGCAGTTACGGGGCGGGAGCTACCTACGAGCAGTACTTC
clone size: NA; D gene: NA; J gene: TRBJ1-3; V gene: TRBV21-1; CDR3 protein: CASSNFTGGPGNTIYF; CDR3 DNA: TGTGCCAGCAGCAATTTTACAGGGGGCCCTGGAAACACCATATATTTT
clone size: NA; D gene: NA; J gene: TRBJ2-7; V gene: TRBV19; CDR3 protein: CASSMGTRYYEQYF; CDR3 DNA: TGTGCCAGTAGTATGGGGACTCGTTACTACGAGCAGTACTTC
clone size: NA; D gene: TRBD1; J gene: TRBJ2-5; V gene: TRBV4-3; CDR3 protein: CASSQQQGAREYGTQYF; CDR3 DNA: TGCGCCAGCAGCCAACAACAGGGGGCGCGGGAATATGGGACCCAGTACTTC
clone size: NA; D gene: TRBD1; J gene: TRBJ2-7; V gene: TRBV27; CDR3 protein: CASSSPGQGAIEQYF; CDR3 DNA: TGTGCCAGCAGTTCCCCGGGACAGGGGGCGATCGAGCAGTACTTC
clone size: NA; D gene: NA; J gene: TRBJ1-2; V gene: TRBV27; CDR3 protein: CASSLGLTYGYTF; CDR3 DNA: TGTGCCAGCAGTTTAGGTCTGACTTATGGCTACACCTTC
clone size: NA; D gene: NA; J gene: TRBJ2-7; V gene: TRBV5-6; CDR3 protein: CASTDSYEQYF; CDR3 DNA: TGTGCCAGCACCGATTCCTACGAGCAGTACTTC
clone size: NA; D gene: NA; J gene: TRBJ2-7; V gene: TRBV7-9; CDR3 protein: CASSLAYGSYEQYF; CDR3 DNA: TGTGCCAGCAGCTTAGCCTACGGATCCTACGAGCAGTACTTC
clone size: NA; D gene: TRBD1; J gene: TRBJ1-2; V gene: TRBV6-5; CDR3 protein: CASSWTGKGGYTF; CDR3 DNA: TGTGCCAGCAGTTGGACAGGGAAAGGAGGCTACACCTTC
clone size: NA; D gene: NA; J gene: TRBJ2-1; V gene: TRBV5-1; CDR3 protein: CASSFGRGSSYNEQFF; CDR3 DNA: TGCGCCAGCAGCTTTGGGCGTGGGAGCTCCTACAATGAGCAGTTCTTC
clone size: NA; D gene: NA; J gene: TRBJ2-7; V gene: TRBV6-1; CDR3 protein: CASSEARNYEQYF; CDR3 DNA: TGTGCCAGCAGTGAAGCCCGGAACTACGAGCAGTACTTC
clone size: NA; D gene: TRBD2; J gene: TRBJ2-7; V gene: TRBV29-1; CDR3 protein: CSVVGLAENYEQYF; CDR3 DNA: TGCAGCGTAGTGGGACTAGCGGAAAACTACGAGCAGTACTTC
clone size: NA; D gene: NA; J gene: TRBJ1-5; V gene: TRBV7-9; CDR3 protein: CASSRTTGRLNQPQHF; CDR3 DNA: TGTGCCAGCAGCAGAACGACAGGCCGACTTAATCAGCCCCAGCATTTT
clone size: NA; D gene: TRBD1; J gene: TRBJ1-2; V gene: TRBV19; CDR3 protein: CARRADRVDGYTF; CDR3 DNA: TGTGCCAGACGAGCTGACAGGGTCGATGGCTACACCTTC
clone size: NA; D gene: NA; J gene: TRBJ2-1; V gene: TRBV29-1; CDR3 protein: CSVARGSSYNEQFF; CDR3 DNA: TGCAGCGTTGCCCGAGGGAGCTCCTACAATGAGCAGTTCTTC
clone size: NA; D gene: TRBD2; J gene: TRBJ2-7; V gene: TRBV7-8; CDR3 protein: CASSLREGQYF; CDR3 DNA: TGTGCCAGCAGCCTCAGGGAGGGGCAGTACTTC
clone size: once; D gene: NA; J gene: TRBJ1-5; V gene: TRBV19; CDR3 protein: CASRPSRGAQQPQHF; CDR3 DNA: TGTGCCAGTCGTCCAAGCAGGGGAGCGCAACAGCCCCAGCATTTT
clone size: NA; D gene: NA; J gene: TRBJ2-4; V gene: TRBV7-2; CDR3 protein: CASSSIKEGPDKAKNIQYF; CDR3 DNA: TGTGCCAGCAGCTCCATAAAGGAAGGACCAGACAAAGCCAAAAACATTCAGTACTTC
clone size: NA; D gene: TRBD1; J gene: TRBJ2-1; V gene: TRBV7-6; CDR3 protein: CASSGDRGLYNEQFF; CDR3 DNA: TGTGCCAGCAGCGGAGACAGGGGGCTCTACAATGAGCAGTTCTTC
clone size: NA; D gene: NA; J gene: TRBJ2-7; V gene: TRBV4-3; CDR3 protein: CASSQDLGDPYEQYF; CDR3 DNA: TGCGCCAGCAGCCAAGATCTCGGTGACCCCTACGAGCAGTACTTC
clone size: NA; D gene: NA; J gene: TRBJ2-7; V gene: TRBV21-1; CDR3 protein: CASSPRDTSYEQYF; CDR3 DNA: TGTGCCAGCAGCCCTCGGGACACCTCCTACGAGCAGTACTTC
clone size: NA; D gene: TRBD1; J gene: TRBJ1-3; V gene: TRBV28; CDR3 protein: CASSLVQGARSGNTIYF; CDR3 DNA: TGTGCCAGCAGTTTAGTACAGGGGGCGAGAAGTGGAAACACCATATATTTT
clone size: NA; D gene: TRBD1; J gene: TRBJ2-2; V gene: TRBV7-9; CDR3 protein: CASSQDRGRFGELFF; CDR3 DNA: TGTGCCAGCAGCCAGGACAGGGGGCGTTTCGGGGAGCTGTTTTTT